The source of this T cell receptor (beta chain) is a study of blood T cell repertoires in COVID-19. Study information: Material from acute and convalescent COVID-19 was sourced from the United States, Italy and Spain. From T cells, B-cell-depleted T cells, or PBMCs came the material, which was cDNA or gDNA.

TCRdb's copy holds only in-frame clones and misses some; the assay was immunoSEQ multiplex PCR. This table holds some 45,000 clones, approximately 95% found once. V was cut by 0 bases and J by 1 base, with 9 bases left in between. There are 15 residues in the CDR3. Germline lookup yields CDR1 MDHEN and CDR2 SYDVKM. This rearrangement joins TRBV28 to TRBJ1-2; D remains unclear. Input material: peripheral blood. This clonotype was sampled from a man aged 60-69 years with COVID-19, enrolled during active disease. In nucleotides, the CDR3 is TGTGCCAGCAGTTTATGGGGGAGGGATAACTATGGCTACACCTTC. Amino acids: CASSLWGRDNYGYTF.